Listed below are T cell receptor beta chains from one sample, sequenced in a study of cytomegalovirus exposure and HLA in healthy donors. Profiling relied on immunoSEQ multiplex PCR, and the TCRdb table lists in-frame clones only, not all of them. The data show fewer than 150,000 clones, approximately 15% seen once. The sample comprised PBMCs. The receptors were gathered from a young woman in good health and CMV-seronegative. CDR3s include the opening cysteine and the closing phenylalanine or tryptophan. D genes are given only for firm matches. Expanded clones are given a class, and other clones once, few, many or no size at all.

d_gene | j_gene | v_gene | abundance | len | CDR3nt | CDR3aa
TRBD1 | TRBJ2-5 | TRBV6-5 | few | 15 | TGTGCCAGCAGGCCGGCCCGGGACAGCCAAGAGACCCAGTACTTC | CASRPARDSQETQYF
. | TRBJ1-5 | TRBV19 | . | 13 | TGTGCCAGTAGTATGGGGGGGTTACAGCCCCAGCATTTT | CASSMGGLQPQHF
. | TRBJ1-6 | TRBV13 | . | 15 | TGTGCCAGCACCGTGAACTCCAGGTCATATTCACCCCTCCACTTT | CASTVNSRSYSPLHF
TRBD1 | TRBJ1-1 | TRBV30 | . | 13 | TGTGCCTGGAGGTTCAGGGGGCGGACTGAAGCTTTCTTT | CAWRFRGRTEAFF
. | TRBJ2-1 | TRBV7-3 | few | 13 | TGTGCCAGCAGCTTAGTAGGGGGGGATGAGCAGTTCTTC | CASSLVGGDEQFF
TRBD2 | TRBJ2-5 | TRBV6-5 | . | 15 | TGTGCCAGCAGTAAGGGGACTAGCGGGGTAGAGACCCAGTACTTC | CASSKGTSGVETQYF
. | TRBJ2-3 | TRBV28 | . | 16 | TGTGCCAGCAGTTCCCTTGGAGGTGCTAGCACAGATACGCAGTATTTT | CASSSLGGASTDTQYF
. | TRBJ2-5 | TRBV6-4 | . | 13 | TGTGCCAGCAGTAAAGAGTACCAAGAGACCCAGTACTTC | CASSKEYQETQYF
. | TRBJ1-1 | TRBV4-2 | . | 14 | TGTGCCAGCAGCCGCCGAAGGACAGACACTGAAGCTTTCTTT | CASSRRRTDTEAFF
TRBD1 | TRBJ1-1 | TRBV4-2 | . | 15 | TGTGCCAGCAGCCAACCCGGGACAGGGAGCACTGAAGCTTTCTTT | CASSQPGTGSTEAFF
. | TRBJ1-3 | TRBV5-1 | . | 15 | TGCGCCAGCAGCTTGGGGGCGCTGTCTGGAAACACCATATATTTT | CASSLGALSGNTIYF
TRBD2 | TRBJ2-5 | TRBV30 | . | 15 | TGTGCCTGGGGGACTAGCGGGAGGCCTAGTGAGACCCAGTACTTC | CAWGTSGRPSETQYF
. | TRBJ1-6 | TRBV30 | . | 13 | TGTGCCTGGAGCACTGCATATAATTCACCCCTCCACTTT | CAWSTAYNSPLHF
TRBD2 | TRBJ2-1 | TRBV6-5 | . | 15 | TGTGCCAGCACCTCAGCGGGGGGGGCCTACAATGAGCAGTTCTTC | CASTSAGGAYNEQFF
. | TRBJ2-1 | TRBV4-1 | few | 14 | TGCGCCAGCAGCCAAGATCCGGGGGGCGATGAGCAGTTCTTC | CASSQDPGGDEQFF
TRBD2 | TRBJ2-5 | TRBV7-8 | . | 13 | TGTGCCAGCTCCGGGACTAGGAGGGAGACCCAGTACTTC | CASSGTRRETQYF
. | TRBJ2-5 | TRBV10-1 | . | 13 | TGCGCCAGCAGTGCGGGAGTAAAAGAGACCCAGTACTTC | CASSAGVKETQYF
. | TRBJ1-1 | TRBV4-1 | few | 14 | TGCGCCAGCACTCAGTCACAAACGAACACTGAAGCTTTCTTT | CASTQSQTNTEAFF
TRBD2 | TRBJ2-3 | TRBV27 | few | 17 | TGTGCCAGCAGTTTAGGGGGGACTAGCGGGAGCACAGATACGCAGTATTTT | CASSLGGTSGSTDTQYF
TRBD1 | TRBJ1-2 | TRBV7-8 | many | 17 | TGTGCCAGCAGCTTAGCTCGAGTCAGGGGGCGCGGCTATGGCTACACCTTC | CASSLARVRGRGYGYTF
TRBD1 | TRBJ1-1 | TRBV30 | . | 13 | TGTGCCTGGAACAGGGGAAAGAACACTGAAGCTTTCTTT | CAWNRGKNTEAFF
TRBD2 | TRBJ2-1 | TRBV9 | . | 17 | TGTGCCAGCAGCGTAGATCTAGCGGGGGCTCAAGGTCCTGAGCAGTTCTTC | CASSVDLAGAQGPEQFF
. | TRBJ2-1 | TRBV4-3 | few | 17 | TGCGCCAGCAGCCAAGATTCCGGGGATGAGACCTACAATGAGCAGTTCTTC | CASSQDSGDETYNEQFF
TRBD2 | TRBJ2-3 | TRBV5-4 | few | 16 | TGTGCCAGCAGCTTGGGGGGGGGTAGCGTCACAGATACGCAGTATTTT | CASSLGGGSVTDTQYF
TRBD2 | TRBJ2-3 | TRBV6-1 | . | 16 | TGTGCCAGCAGTGAACTTACGGGAGGGAGCACAGATACGCAGTATTTT | CASSELTGGSTDTQYF
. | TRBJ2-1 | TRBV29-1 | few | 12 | TGCAGCGCTGTCCGGGACAACAATGAGCAGTTCTTC | CSAVRDNNEQFF
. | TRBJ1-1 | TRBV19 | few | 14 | TGTGCCAGTAGTATGGGCAGTATGAACACTGAAGCTTTCTTT | CASSMGSMNTEAFF
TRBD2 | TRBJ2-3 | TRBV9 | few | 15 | TGTGCCAGCAGCGTCGATAGCGGGAAGACAGATACGCAGTATTTT | CASSVDSGKTDTQYF
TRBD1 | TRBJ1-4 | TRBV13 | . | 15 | TGTGCCAGCAGCGTTCGACAGGGCCGAAATGAAAAACTGTTTTTT | CASSVRQGRNEKLFF
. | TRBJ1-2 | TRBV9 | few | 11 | TGTGCCAGCAGCGGGAGGGATGGCTACACCTTC | CASSGRDGYTF
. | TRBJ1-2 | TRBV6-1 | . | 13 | TGTGCCAGCAGTGAAGCGACGGGCTATGGCTACACCTTC | CASSEATGYGYTF
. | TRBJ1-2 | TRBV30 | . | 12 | TGTGCCTGGAGTGTAACGTCCGGGGGCTACACCTTC | CAWSVTSGGYTF
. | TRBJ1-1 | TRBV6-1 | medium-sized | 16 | TGTGCCAGCAGTGATCAACCCTCGGGGGTGAACACTGAAGCTTTCTTT | CASSDQPSGVNTEAFF
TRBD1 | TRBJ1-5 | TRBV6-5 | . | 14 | TGTGCCAGCAGCCGCACAGGGGGCAATCAGCCCCAGCATTTT | CASSRTGGNQPQHF
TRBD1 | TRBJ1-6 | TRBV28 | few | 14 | TGTGCCAGCATAGACAGGGACGTTAGCTCACCCCTCCACTTT | CASIDRDVSSPLHF
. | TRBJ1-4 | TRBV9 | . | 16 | TGTGCCAGCAGCGTCGAACAGGGTAAACATAATGAAAAACTGTTTTTT | CASSVEQGKHNEKLFF
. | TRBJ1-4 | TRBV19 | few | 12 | TGTGCCAGTAGTTCTGGGACAGAAAAACTGTTTTTT | CASSSGTEKLFF
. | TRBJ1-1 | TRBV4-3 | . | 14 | TGCGCCAGCAGCCAAGTGGGAGGGTCCGCTGAAGCTTTCTTT | CASSQVGGSAEAFF
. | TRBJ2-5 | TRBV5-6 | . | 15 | TGTGCCAGCAGCCCACTGGTTGAGGTCCAAGAGACCCAGTACTTC | CASSPLVEVQETQYF
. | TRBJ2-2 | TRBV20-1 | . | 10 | TGCAGTGCACAGGACAGGGAGCTGTTTTTT | CSAQDRELFF
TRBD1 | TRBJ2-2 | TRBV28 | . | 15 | TGTGCCAGCAGGGACGAGACAGGGCATGCCGGGGAGCTGTTTTTT | CASRDETGHAGELFF
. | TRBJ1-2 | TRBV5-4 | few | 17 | TGTGCCAGCAGCGCCCCTCCCAGGACAGCACGGGTAATGGGCTACACCTTC | CASSAPPRTARVMGYTF
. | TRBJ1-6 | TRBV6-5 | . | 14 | TGTGCCAGCAGTTACGAGGACAGAAGATCACCCCTCCACTTT | CASSYEDRRSPLHF
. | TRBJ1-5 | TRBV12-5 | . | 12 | TGTGCTAGTGGTCGGGATAGTGTGCCCCAGCATTTT | CASGRDSVPQHF
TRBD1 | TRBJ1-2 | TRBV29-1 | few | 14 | TGCAGCGTCGGTAATCAGGGGGCAGGATATGGCTACACCTTC | CSVGNQGAGYGYTF
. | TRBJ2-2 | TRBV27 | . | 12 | TGTGCCAGTAGGAGAGACACCGGGGAGCTGTTTTTT | CASRRDTGELFF
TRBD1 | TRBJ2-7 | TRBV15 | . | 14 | TGTGCCACCAGCAGAGTGGGACAGCTCCACGAGCAGTACTTC | CATSRVGQLHEQYF
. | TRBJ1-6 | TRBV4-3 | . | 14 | TGCGCCAGCAGCCCGGGGGAGTCAATGTCACCCCTCCACTTT | CASSPGESMSPLHF
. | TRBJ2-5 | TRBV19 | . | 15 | TGTGCCAGTAGTATAGGCAGCTCGAGGGGGGAGACCCAGTACTTC | CASSIGSSRGETQYF